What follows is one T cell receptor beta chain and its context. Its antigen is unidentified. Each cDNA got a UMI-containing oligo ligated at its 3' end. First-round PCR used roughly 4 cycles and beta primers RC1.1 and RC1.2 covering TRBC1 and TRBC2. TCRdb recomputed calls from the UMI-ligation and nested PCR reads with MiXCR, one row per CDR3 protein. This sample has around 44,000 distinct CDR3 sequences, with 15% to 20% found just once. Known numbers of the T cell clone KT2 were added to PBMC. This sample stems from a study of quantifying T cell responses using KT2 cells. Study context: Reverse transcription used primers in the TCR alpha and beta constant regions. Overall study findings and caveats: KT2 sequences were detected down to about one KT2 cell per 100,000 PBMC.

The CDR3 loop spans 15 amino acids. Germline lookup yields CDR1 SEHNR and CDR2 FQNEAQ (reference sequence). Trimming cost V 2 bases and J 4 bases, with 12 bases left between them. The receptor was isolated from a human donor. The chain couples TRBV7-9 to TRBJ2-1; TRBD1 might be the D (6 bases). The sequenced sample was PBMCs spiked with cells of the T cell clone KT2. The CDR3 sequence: CASSLITGTYNEQFF. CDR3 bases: TGTGCCAGCAGCTTAATCACAGGGACATACAATGAGCAGTTCTTC.